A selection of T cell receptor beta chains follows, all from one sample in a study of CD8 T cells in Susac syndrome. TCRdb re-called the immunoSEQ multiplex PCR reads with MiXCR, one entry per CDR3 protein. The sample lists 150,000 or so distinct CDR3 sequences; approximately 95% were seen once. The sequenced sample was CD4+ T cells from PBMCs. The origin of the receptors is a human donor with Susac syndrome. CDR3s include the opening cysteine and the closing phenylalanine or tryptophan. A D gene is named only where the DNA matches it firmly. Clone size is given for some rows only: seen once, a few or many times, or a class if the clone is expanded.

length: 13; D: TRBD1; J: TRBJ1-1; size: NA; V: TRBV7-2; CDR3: CASSLRQGTEAFF; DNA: TGTGCCAGCAGCTTACGACAGGGGACTGAAGCTTTCTTT
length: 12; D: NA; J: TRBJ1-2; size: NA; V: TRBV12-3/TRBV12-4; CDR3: CASSLERNGYTF; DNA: TGTGCCAGCAGTTTGGAACGGAATGGCTACACCTTC
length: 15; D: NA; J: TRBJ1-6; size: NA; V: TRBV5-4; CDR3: CASSSRPQGLSPLHF; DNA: TGTGCCAGCAGCTCCCGACCTCAGGGACTTTCACCCCTCCACTTT
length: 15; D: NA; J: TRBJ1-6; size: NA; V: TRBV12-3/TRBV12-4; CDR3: CASSPGGTRNSPLHF; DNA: TGTGCCAGCAGTCCCGGGGGGACCAGAAATTCACCCCTCCACTTT
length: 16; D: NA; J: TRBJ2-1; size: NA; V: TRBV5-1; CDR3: CASSLEVATSYREQFF; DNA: TGCGCCAGCAGCTTGGAGGTGGCTACCTCCTACAGGGAGCAGTTCTTC
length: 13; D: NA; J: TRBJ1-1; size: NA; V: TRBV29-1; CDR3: CSGMKGGSTEAFF; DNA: TGCAGCGGTATGAAGGGAGGCAGCACTGAAGCTTTCTTT
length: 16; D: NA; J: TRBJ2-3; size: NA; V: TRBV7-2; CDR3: CASSLVDLGVTDTQYF; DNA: TGTGCCAGCAGCTTAGTCGATCTGGGCGTCACAGATACGCAGTATTTT
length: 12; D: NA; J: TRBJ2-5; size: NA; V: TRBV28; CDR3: CASSDSRETQYF; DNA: TGTGCCAGCAGTGACTCTCGAGAGACCCAGTACTTC
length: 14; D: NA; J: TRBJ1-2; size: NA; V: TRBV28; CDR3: CASTGRREKWGYTF; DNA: TGTGCCAGCACCGGACGGAGGGAAAAGTGGGGCTACACCTTC
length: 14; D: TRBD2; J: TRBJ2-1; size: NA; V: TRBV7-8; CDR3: CASSLRTSERGQFF; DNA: TGTGCCAGCAGCCTGAGGACTAGCGAAAGGGGGCAGTTCTTC
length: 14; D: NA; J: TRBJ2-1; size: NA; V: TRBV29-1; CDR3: CSGTWQFIDNEQFF; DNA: TGCAGCGGGACGTGGCAGTTTATAGACAATGAGCAGTTCTTC
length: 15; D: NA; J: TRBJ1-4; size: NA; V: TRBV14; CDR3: CASSQDQGSGEKLFF; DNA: TGTGCCAGCAGCCAAGATCAGGGCTCCGGTGAAAAACTGTTTTTT
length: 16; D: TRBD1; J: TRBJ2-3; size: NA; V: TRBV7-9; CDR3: CASSFEDRDHTDTQYF; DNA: TGTGCCAGCAGCTTCGAAGACAGGGACCACACAGATACGCAGTATTTT
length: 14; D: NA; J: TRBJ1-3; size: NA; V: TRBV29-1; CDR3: CSVEIGGGGNTIYF; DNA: TGCAGCGTTGAGATAGGGGGAGGAGGAAACACCATATATTTT
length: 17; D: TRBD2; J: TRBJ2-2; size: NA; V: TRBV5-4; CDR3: CASSSAWSGGITGELFF; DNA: TGTGCCAGCAGCTCGGCTTGGAGCGGGGGGATCACCGGGGAGCTGTTTTTT
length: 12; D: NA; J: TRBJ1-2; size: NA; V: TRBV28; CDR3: CASSLQSYGYTF; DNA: TGTGCCAGCAGTTTACAGTCATATGGCTACACCTTC
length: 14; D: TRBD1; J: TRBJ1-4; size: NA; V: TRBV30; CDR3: CAWREQGFNEKLFF; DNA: TGTGCCTGGAGAGAACAGGGGTTTAATGAAAAACTGTTTTTT
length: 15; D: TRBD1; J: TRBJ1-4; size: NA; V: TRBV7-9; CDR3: CASSPGDSHNEKLFF; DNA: TGTGCCAGCAGCCCTGGGGACAGCCATAATGAAAAACTGTTTTTT
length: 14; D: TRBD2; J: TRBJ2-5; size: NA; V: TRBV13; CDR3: CASTRGGTQETQYF; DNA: TGTGCCAGCACCCGGGGGGGGACCCAAGAGACCCAGTACTTC
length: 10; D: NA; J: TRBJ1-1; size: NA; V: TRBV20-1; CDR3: CSAIRAEAFF; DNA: TGCAGTGCCATCCGGGCTGAAGCTTTCTTT
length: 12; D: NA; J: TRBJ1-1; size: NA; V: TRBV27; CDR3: CASRGSRTEAFF; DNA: TGTGCCAGCCGCGGGAGTCGCACTGAAGCTTTCTTT
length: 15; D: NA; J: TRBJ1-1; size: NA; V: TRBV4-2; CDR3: CASSQVDSRNTEAFF; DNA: TGTGCCAGCAGCCAAGTTGACAGCAGAAACACTGAAGCTTTCTTT
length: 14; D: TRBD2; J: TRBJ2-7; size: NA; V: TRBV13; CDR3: CASSDSGGPYEQYF; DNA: TGTGCCAGCTCAGATAGCGGGGGGCCCTACGAGCAGTACTTC
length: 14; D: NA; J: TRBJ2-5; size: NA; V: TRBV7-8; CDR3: CASSSTKAQETQYF; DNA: TGTGCCAGCAGCTCAACCAAGGCCCAAGAGACCCAGTACTTC
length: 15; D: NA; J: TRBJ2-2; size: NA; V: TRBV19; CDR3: CASMRRDGNTGELFF; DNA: TGTGCCAGTATGAGAAGGGACGGGAACACCGGGGAGCTGTTTTTT
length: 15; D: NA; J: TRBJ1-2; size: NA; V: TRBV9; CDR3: CASSVAPGPDYGYTF; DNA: TGTGCCAGCAGCGTAGCCCCGGGGCCAGACTATGGCTACACCTTC
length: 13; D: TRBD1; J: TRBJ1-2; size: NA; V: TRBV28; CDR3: CASSLTGRYGYTF; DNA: TGTGCCAGCAGTTTGACAGGGCGGTATGGCTACACCTTC
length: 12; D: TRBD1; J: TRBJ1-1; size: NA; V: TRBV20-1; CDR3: CSAWDRNTEAFF; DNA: TGCAGTGCTTGGGACAGGAACACTGAAGCTTTCTTT
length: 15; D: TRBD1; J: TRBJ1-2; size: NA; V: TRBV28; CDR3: CASSLLTGGVYGYTF; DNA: TGTGCCAGCAGTCTCTTGACAGGGGGTGTTTATGGCTACACCTTC
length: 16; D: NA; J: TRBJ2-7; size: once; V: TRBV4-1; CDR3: CASSQGAGWDSYEQYF; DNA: TGCGCCAGCAGCCAAGGGGCGGGGTGGGACTCCTACGAGCAGTACTTC
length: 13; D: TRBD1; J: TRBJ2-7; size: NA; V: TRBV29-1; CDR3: CSAGQGNSYEQYF; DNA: TGCAGCGCCGGACAGGGGAACTCCTACGAGCAGTACTTC
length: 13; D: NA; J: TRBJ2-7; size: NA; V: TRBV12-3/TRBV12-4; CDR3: CASRTGLIYEQYF; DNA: TGTGCCAGCAGAACCGGGTTGATCTACGAGCAGTACTTC
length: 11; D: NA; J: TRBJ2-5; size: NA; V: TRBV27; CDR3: CASRGTGTQYF; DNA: TGTGCCAGCAGGGGCACAGGGACCCAGTACTTC
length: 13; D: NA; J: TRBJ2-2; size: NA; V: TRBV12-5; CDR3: CASGLARAGELFF; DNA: TGTGCTAGTGGTTTGGCCCGGGCCGGGGAGCTGTTTTTT
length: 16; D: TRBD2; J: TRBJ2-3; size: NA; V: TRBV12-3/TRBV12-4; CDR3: CASSSPTSVSTDTQYF; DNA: TGTGCCAGCAGTTCCCCGACTAGCGTTAGCACAGATACGCAGTATTTT